This entry features one T cell receptor (beta chain) sequence. This entry belongs to a study of blood T cell repertoires in COVID-19. The wider study: The United States, Italy and Spain provided the acute and convalescent COVID-19 samples.

V shed 4 bases and J 5 bases; nucleotides not matched to a gene: 10. The CDR3 consists of 17 residues. Germline CDR1 is SGHAT and CDR2 is FQNNGV. Method: immunoSEQ multiplex PCR; TCRdb's copy keeps in-frame clones and lacks some. The table lists about 440,000 clones, roughly 85% of them singletons. The origin of this receptor is a woman aged 18-30 years with acute COVID-19. The sequencing input was PBMCs or T cells enriched from blood (not recorded which). The J gene is TRBJ1-6, the V gene TRBV11-2, with 8 bases that match TRBD1. CDR3 sequence (DNA): TGTGCCAGCAGCTACCCCCCCGGGACAGGCAATAATTCACCCCTCCACTTT. Its translation is CASSYPPGTGNNSPLHF.